This T cell receptor beta chain was retrieved from a study of blood T cell repertoires in COVID-19. Using immunoSEQ multiplex PCR, the repertoire was profiled, and TCRdb retains in-frame clones only, with some absent. Of under 450,000 clones in the sample, approximately 80% were seen once. This clonotype originated in a human donor with acute or convalescent COVID-19. The donor label of this sample is uncertain. Sequenced: peripheral blood.

CDR3 residues: CASIRILHRGGQPQHF. In nucleotides, the CDR3 is TGTGCCAGCATCCGAATACTCCACCGGGGAGGTCAGCCCCAGCATTTT. The chain has TRBV11-2 and TRBJ1-5, with unresolved D. Germline CDR1 reads SGHAT; CDR2 reads FQNNGV. The CDR3 spans 16 residues. V dropped 7 bases and J dropped 6 bases, with 22 bases sitting between them. Full variable domain (outside the CDR3, taken from reference TRBV11-2 and TRBJ1-5): EAGVAQSPRYKIIEKRQSVAFWCNPISGHATLYWYQQILGQGPKLLIQFQNNGVVDDSQLPKDRFSAERLKGVDSTLKIQPAKLEDSAVYLCASIRILHRGGQPQHFGDGTRLSIL.